Each of the 16 T cell receptor beta chains below was sequenced from the same sample in a study of T cell changes during pregnancy in multiple sclerosis. The method was immunoSEQ multiplex PCR; TCRdb's version includes in-frame clones alone and lacks a portion of them. Among some 70,000 clones, around nine tenths were seen once, and the ten largest hold 3% to 4%. Sequenced material: peripheral blood, taken after pregnancy. All receptors come from a female donor in good health, enrolled as a control in a pregnancy study.

The chain joins TRBV10-3 to TRBJ2-7, with 13 bases lining up with TRBD2. Germline loops: CDR1 ENHRY, CDR2 SYGVKD. V dropped 1 base and J dropped 6; count of bases not matched to a gene: 6. The CDR3 sequence is 16 residues long. The CDR3 here is CAISELGTSGVLEQYF. The CDR3 bases are TGTGCCATCAGTGAGTTGGGGACTAGCGGGGTCCTCGAGCAGTACTTC.

The genes are TRBV4-1 and TRBJ1-4; TRBD1 is a possible D gene (5 bases). V shed 3 bases and J shed 8 bases, with 19 bases lying between them. The CDR3 is made up of 16 amino acids. Germline-derived CDR1 and CDR2 are MGHRA and YSYEKL. DNA for the CDR3: TGCGCCAGCAGCCATCCCTGGCGGGGGAAGGGAGAAAAACTGTTTTTT. Translating gives CASSHPWRGKGEKLFF.

This chain links TRBV6-1 with TRBJ1-5; 7 bases are shared with TRBD1. The CDR3 spans 14 residues. Germline assignment: CDR1 MNHNS and CDR2 SASEGT. J gave up 5 bases and V 5 bases, and 6 bases lay outside the gene matches. Here the CDR3 DNA reads TGTGCCAGCAGTTTAGGGCAGGGGGATCAGCCCCAGCATTTT. It yields the protein CASSLGQGDQPQHF.

This clone was observed a handful of times. The chain has TRBV28 and TRBJ1-1, with 9 bases that match TRBD1. Looked up from germline, CDR1 is MDHEN and CDR2 is SYDVKM. The CDR3 is made up of 14 amino acids. V trimming: 8 bases; J trimming: 1 base; junction bases outside the gene matches: 5. The CDR3 is CASGGTGPNTEAFF. DNA of the CDR3: TGTGCCAGCGGGGGGACAGGGCCGAACACTGAAGCTTTCTTT.

This clone was seen a handful of times. This rearrangement joins TRBV2 to TRBJ1-1, with no clear D. The CDR3 loop spans 12 amino acids. Per germline, CDR1 SNHLY and CDR2 FYNNEI. V dropped 4 bases and J dropped 1 base, with 4 bases sitting between them. CDR3 amino acids: CASSVQNTEAFF. In DNA, the CDR3 is TGTGCCAGCAGTGTCCAGAACACTGAAGCTTTCTTT.

The chain joins TRBV29-1 to TRBJ2-7; perhaps TRBD2 as D (6 bases). V lost 1 base and J 1 base, leaving 26 bases between the germline ends. Per the germline V gene, CDR1 is SQVTM and CDR2 is ANQGSEA. The CDR3 has 19 amino acids. Written as DNA, the CDR3 is TGCAGCGTTGAAGTCCCCGGCGGGGACGTCGGGTTATTTTCCTACGAGCAGTACTTC. Protein product: CSVEVPGGDVGLFSYEQYF.

This sequence joins TRBV28 and TRBJ2-3; 8 bases agree with TRBD2. The germline V gene encodes CDR1 MDHEN and CDR2 SYDVKM. This CDR3 comprises 14 residues. The V segment lost 6 bases and the J segment 6 bases; nucleotides outside the gene matches: 8. CDR3 coding DNA: TGTGCCAGCAGCGGGGGGGCCGTGGTGGATACGCAGTATTTT. Amino acids: CASSGGAVVDTQYF.

The chain uses TRBV7-9 and TRBJ2-7; 8 bases fit TRBD2. CDR3 length equals 16 residues. The germline V gene has CDR1 SEHNR and CDR2 FQNEAQ (reference sequence). The V segment lost 5 bases and the J segment 2 bases; nucleotides outside the gene matches: 11. The CDR3 DNA sequence: TGTGCCAGCAGCCCGCCGGGAGGGCGGGGTCCCTACGAGCAGTACTTC. This sequence encodes CASSPPGGRGPYEQYF.

This rearrangement joins TRBV11-2 to TRBJ1-1; 7 nucleotides match TRBD1. Trimming took 5 bases from V and 4 from J; bases not matched to a gene: 7. This CDR3 has 14 amino acids. Germline assignment: CDR1 SGHAT and CDR2 FQNNGV. This CDR3 is CASSVDRSGTEAFF. CDR3 bases: TGTGCCAGCAGCGTGGACAGGTCGGGCACTGAAGCTTTCTTT.

The chain combines TRBV27 with TRBJ1-2; 10 bases are a match to TRBD1. The length of the CDR3 is 13 residues. V dropped 6 bases and J dropped 8; count of bases not matched to a gene: 6. Germline values: CDR1 MNHEY, CDR2 SMNVEV (reference sequence). In DNA form, the CDR3 reads TGTGCCAGCAGGGGAGACAGGGGGCTAGGCTACACCTTC. Translated, it gives CASRGDRGLGYTF.

As to this clone: The same CDR3 also results from other DNA sequences found in this sample. The V and J genes are TRBV28 and TRBJ2-7; D uncertain. The V gene's germline CDR1 is MDHEN and CDR2 SYDVKM. Trimming cost V 5 bases and J 0 bases, with 5 bases left between them. The CDR3 loop spans 12 amino acids. CDR3 sequence: CASSPPSYEQYF. The DNA of the CDR3 is TGTGCCAGCAGTCCTCCCTCCTACGAGCAGTACTTC.

The rearrangement links TRBV6-6 to TRBJ1-5; 10 bases agree with TRBD1. This CDR3 region has 13 residues. Germline-derived CDR1 and CDR2 are MNHNY and SVGAGI (reference sequence). V was pared by 10 bases and J by 5 bases, with 5 bases of the junction left unmatched. CDR3 protein: CATDRGPHQPQHF. CDR3 nucleotide sequence: TGTGCCACCGACAGGGGGCCACATCAGCCCCAGCATTTT.

This chain uses TRBV19 with TRBJ2-1; TRBD2 matches at 13 bases. The trim removed 6 bases at V and 10 bases at J, leaving 9 bases unmatched. The length of the CDR3 is 15 residues. Germline-derived CDR1 and CDR2 are LNHDA and SQIVND (reference sequence). The CDR3 region is CASSPILAGGQEQFF. The CDR3 DNA follows: TGTGCCAGTAGCCCAATACTAGCGGGGGGGCAAGAGCAGTTCTTC.

This clone occurred once. The chain couples TRBV2 to TRBJ2-3; 10 nucleotides match TRBD2. CDR3 length: 17 amino acids. Germline CDR1 reads SNHLY; CDR2 reads FYNNEI. V shed 1 base and J 4 bases; nucleotides not matched to a gene: 8. The CDR3 sequence is CASSEVASGGAPDTQYF. The CDR3 DNA reads TGTGCCAGCAGTGAAGTAGCGAGCGGGGGGGCCCCAGATACGCAGTATTTT.

This clone is a singleton in its sample. The chain couples TRBV15 to TRBJ2-3; D perhaps matches TRBD2 (6 bases). V was cut by 8 bases and J by 3 bases, with 18 bases left in between. There are 15 residues in the CDR3. Germline CDR1 LNHNV, CDR2 YYDKDF (reference sequence). The CDR3 spells CATSGGSSVTDTQYF. As DNA, the CDR3 is TGTGCCACCTCTGGAGGGTCTAGCGTAACAGATACGCAGTATTTT.

The V and J genes are TRBV7-3 and TRBJ2-3; 9 bases are shared with TRBD1. Germline trimming cut 3 bases from V and 3 bases from J; bases unmatched to any gene: 4. CDR3 length equals 15 residues. Germline V gene lookup returns CDR1 SGHTA and CDR2 FQGTGA. For the CDR3, the DNA is TGTGCCAGCAGCTTGGGACAGGGAAGGACAGATACGCAGTATTTT. This sequence encodes CASSLGQGRTDTQYF.